Below, one TCR beta chain is given with its context. Its specificity is not known. These data come from a study of CD4 T cells in relation to SARS-CoV-2 and coronaviruses. In the study overall: No peptide or an HIV-1 Nef peptide pool served as negative control. The restricting HLA molecule for shared crossreactive spike epitopes was mapped.

Measured with immunoSEQ multiplex PCR; TCRdb has only the in-frame clones, and not every one. The repertoire holds around 25,000 clones, with more than 60% as singletons. Unexposed donor CD4+ T cells date from 2011-2018, before the COVID-19 pandemic. CD4+ T cells were isolated from the cells after 10 days of culture. The V and J ends lost 3 bases and 2 bases respectively, with 7 bases between them. This CDR3 region has 13 residues. Germline values: CDR1 SGDLS, CDR2 YYNGEE. The chain employs TRBV9 and TRBJ2-3; no definite D call. This TCR was recovered from a human donor in good health. Sequencing was performed on CD4+ T cells from PBMCs, cultured in vitro. The CDR3 protein is CASSAAHTDTQYF. CDR3 nucleotide sequence: TGTGCCAGCAGCGCCGCCCACACAGATACGCAGTATTTT.